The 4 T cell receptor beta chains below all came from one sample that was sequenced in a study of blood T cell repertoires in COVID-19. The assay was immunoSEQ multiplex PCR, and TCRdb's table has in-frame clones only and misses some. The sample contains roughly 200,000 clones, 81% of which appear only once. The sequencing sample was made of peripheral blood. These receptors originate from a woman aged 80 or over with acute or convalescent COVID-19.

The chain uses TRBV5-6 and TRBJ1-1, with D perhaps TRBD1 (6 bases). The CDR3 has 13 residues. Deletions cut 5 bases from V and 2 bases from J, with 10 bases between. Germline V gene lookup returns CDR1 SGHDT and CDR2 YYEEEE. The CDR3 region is CASRGGGNTEAFF. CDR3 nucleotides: TGTGCCAGCAGAGGGGGTGGAAACACTGAAGCTTTCTTT.

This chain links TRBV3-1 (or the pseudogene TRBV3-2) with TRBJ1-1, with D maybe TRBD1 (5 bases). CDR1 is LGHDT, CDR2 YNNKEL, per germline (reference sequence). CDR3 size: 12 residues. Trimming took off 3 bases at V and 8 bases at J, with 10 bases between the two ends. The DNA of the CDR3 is TGTGCCAGCAGCCAGGTTGGACAAGAAGCTTTCTTT. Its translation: CASSQVGQEAFF.

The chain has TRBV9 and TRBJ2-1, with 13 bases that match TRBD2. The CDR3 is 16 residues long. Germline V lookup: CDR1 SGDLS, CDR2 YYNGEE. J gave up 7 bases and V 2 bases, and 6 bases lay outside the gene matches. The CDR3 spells CASSVSRTSGRNEQFF. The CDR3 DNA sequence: TGTGCCAGCAGCGTCTCACGGACTAGCGGGAGAAATGAGCAGTTCTTC.

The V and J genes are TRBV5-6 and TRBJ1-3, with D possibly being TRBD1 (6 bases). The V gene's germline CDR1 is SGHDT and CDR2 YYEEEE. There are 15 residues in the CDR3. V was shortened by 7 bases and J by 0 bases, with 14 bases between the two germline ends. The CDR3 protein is CASGQLSFSGNTIYF. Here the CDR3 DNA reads TGTGCCAGCGGACAGCTAAGCTTCTCTGGAAACACCATATATTTT.